The 19 T cell receptor beta chains in this list originate from one sample, sequenced in a study of T cells in Graves' hyperthyroidism and ophthalmopathy. The CDR3 regions of TCR beta were amplified from RNA transcripts. A first-round RT-PCR of the TCR CDR3 used the HTBI primer set. TCRdb reprocessed the multiplex PCR reads with MiXCR, giving one entry per CDR3 protein. The table shows roughly 380,000 distinct CDR3 sequences, with about 13% occurring only once. Specimen: blood. The receptors originated from a man between 25 and 39 years old with Graves' hyperthyroidism that later progressed to Graves' ophthalmopathy.

The V gene is TRBV20-1, the J gene TRBJ1-2; D is ambiguous. Trimming cost V 6 bases and J 7 bases, with 12 bases left between them. The CDR3 totals 11 residues. Germline V gene sequence: CDR1 DFQATT, CDR2 SNEGSKA (reference sequence). The CDR3 DNA reads TGCAGTGCCCCGGGTGCAAGTGGCTACACCTTC. Its protein is CSAPGASGYTF.

This chain uses TRBV6-1 with TRBJ1-6, with unresolved D. V gave up 5 bases and J gave up 0 bases, with 8 bases separating them. Germline V gene lookup returns CDR1 MNHNS and CDR2 SASEGT. This CDR3 has 15 amino acids. This CDR3 is CASSWVPSYNSPLHF. In DNA, the CDR3 is TGTGCCAGCAGTTGGGTCCCCTCCTATAATTCACCCCTCCACTTT.

This clonotype was seen at least ten times. The CDR3, as DNA: TGTGCCAGCAGCCCAACAGGGGGGAGCAATCAGCCCCAGCATTTT. Its translation is CASSPTGGSNQPQHF. The chain joins TRBV3-1 to TRBJ1-5, with 8 bases that match TRBD1. The CDR3 sequence is 15 residues long. Trimming took 4 bases from V and 1 from J; bases not matched to a gene: 3. The V gene's germline CDR1 is LGHDT and CDR2 YNNKEL (reference sequence).

This chain uses TRBV5-4 with TRBJ2-3, with TRBD2 matching over 13 bases. Germline CDR1 SGHNT, CDR2 YYREEE (reference sequence). With V trimmed by 7 bases and J by 4 bases, 6 bases remained unmatched. The length of the CDR3 is 15 residues. The chain's CDR3 is CASRTSGGASDTQYF. CDR3 DNA: TGTGCCAGCCGCACTAGCGGGGGGGCGTCAGATACGCAGTATTTT. Full variable domain (rest looked up from reference TRBV5-4 and TRBJ2-3): ETGVTQSPTHLIKTRGQQVTLRCSSQSGHNTVSWYQQALGQGPQFIFQYYREEENGRGNFPPRFSGLQFPNYSSELNVNALELDDSALYLCASRTSGGASDTQYFGPGTRLTVL.

This clonotype appeared many times. The chain joins TRBV28 to TRBJ2-7; D possibly uses TRBD1 or TRBD2 (6 bases each). Trimming pared 3 bases from V and 12 bases from J, leaving 18 bases between. This CDR3 has 13 residues. Germline CDR1 is MDHEN and CDR2 is SYDVKM. The CDR3 DNA reads TGTGCCAGCAGTTTGGGGGGCCGGGACATGCGGTACTTC. Encoded protein: CASSLGGRDMRYF.

This clonotype showed up just a few times. The J gene is TRBJ2-4, the V gene TRBV5-6; 7 positions agree with TRBD1. CDR1 is SGHDT, CDR2 YYEEEE, per germline. V lost 2 bases and J lost 2; bases outside the gene matches: 4. This CDR3 has 15 amino acids. CDR3 residues: CASSLRGLSKNIQYF. In DNA form, the CDR3 reads TGTGCCAGCAGCTTAAGGGGGCTGTCCAAAAACATTCAGTACTTC.

The chain joins TRBV4-1 to TRBJ1-6; TRBD1 is a possible D gene (5 bases). Germline V lookup: CDR1 MGHRA, CDR2 YSYEKL. This CDR3 is 17 amino acids long. V was cut by 3 bases and J by 1 base, with 13 bases left in between. The CDR3 DNA reads as TGCGCCAGCAGCCATAACAGGAAGACGTCCTATAATTCACCCCTCCACTTT. Translation gives CASSHNRKTSYNSPLHF.

This clonotype came up many times. CDR3 coding DNA: TGCAGTGCGGTAAGGTCCCGCGCGCAGTATTTT. Protein product: CSAVRSRAQYF. The chain joins TRBV20-1 to TRBJ2-3, with no clear D. In germline, CDR1 is DFQATT, CDR2 SNEGSKA (reference sequence). Trimming took off 6 bases at V and 10 bases at J, with 14 bases between the two ends. CDR3 length: 11 amino acids.

The chain uses TRBV28 and TRBJ2-1, with unresolved D. Trimming stripped 7 bases from V and 2 bases from J, with 6 bases between. Per the germline V gene, CDR1 is MDHEN and CDR2 is SYDVKM. The length of the CDR3 is 12 residues. The CDR3 DNA reads TGTGCCAGCAATTTGCCCTACAATGAGCAGTTCTTC. Its translation: CASNLPYNEQFF.

The chain recombines TRBV24-1 with TRBJ1-5; D is unclear. CDR1 and CDR2 from the germline V gene are KGHDR and SFDVKD. The CDR3 runs 13 residues. V was shortened by 3 bases and J by 4 bases, with 6 bases between the two germline ends. The chain's CDR3 is CATSDGVNQPQHF. CDR3 bases: TGTGCCACCAGTGATGGGGTAAATCAGCCCCAGCATTTT.

The chain uses TRBV25-1 and TRBJ2-7, with D possibly matching TRBD1 (5 bases). Trimming removed 3 bases at V and 2 bases at J, with 14 bases between. Germline assignment: CDR1 MGHDK and CDR2 SYGVNS. This CDR3 is 15 amino acids long. CDR3 coding DNA: TGTGCCAGCAGTGAGTCGTCTGGCAGGGCCTACGAGCAGTACTTC. Its protein product is CASSESSGRAYEQYF.

This clonotype was counted ten times or more. In nucleotides, the CDR3 is TGTGCCAGCAGTTCCCGAGGAGCGGAGCCTTCAGATACGCAGTATTTT. Its protein is CASSSRGAEPSDTQYF. The chain recombines TRBV28 with TRBJ2-3, with D perhaps matching TRBD2 (5 bases). This CDR3 has 16 amino acids. The germline V gene encodes CDR1 MDHEN and CDR2 SYDVKM. V gave up 4 bases and J gave up 4 bases, with 18 bases separating them.

Ten or more counts support this clonotype. V usage is TRBV3-1 and J usage is TRBJ2-5; no reliable D call. This CDR3 contains 17 residues. Germline lookup yields CDR1 LGHDT and CDR2 YNNKEL (reference sequence). The V and J ends lost 0 bases and 2 bases respectively, with 16 bases between them. The DNA of the CDR3 is TGTGCCAGCAGCCAAGATAGATATGGTGGCCGTCAAGAGACCCAGTACTTC. Protein sequence: CASSQDRYGGRQETQYF.

V usage is TRBV6-2 or TRBV6-3 and J usage is TRBJ2-1; 14 positions match TRBD2. Trimming at V came to 5 bases and at J to 12 bases, leaving 9 bases not matched to a gene. The germline CDR1 and CDR2 sequences are MNHEY and SVGEGT. The CDR3 is made up of 15 amino acids. The CDR3 sequence: CASSKTSGGASGQFF. The CDR3 coding sequence is TGTGCCAGCAGTAAGACTAGCGGGGGGGCCAGTGGGCAGTTCTTC.

The chain uses TRBV19 and TRBJ1-4; unclear D gene. Deletions cut 3 bases from V and 7 bases from J, with 15 bases between. Germline V gene sequence: CDR1 LNHDA, CDR2 SQIVND (reference sequence). This CDR3 comprises 15 residues. In DNA, the CDR3 is TGTGCCAGTAGTATCCCCAGAGGTCTGGCTGAAAAACTGTTTTTT. Amino acid sequence: CASSIPRGLAEKLFF.

This clonotype was counted at least ten times. V gene TRBV3-1 combines with J gene TRBJ1-1; D remains unclear. The CDR3 has 12 amino acids. The germline V and J ends were trimmed by 0 bases and 5 bases, with 4 bases remaining between them. Germline CDR1 and CDR2: LGHDT and YNNKEL (reference sequence). CDR3 DNA: TGTGCCAGCAGCCAAGACGGGACTGAAGCTTTCTTT. Protein: CASSQDGTEAFF.

In this sample, this clonotype turned up a few times. This chain joins TRBV20-1 and TRBJ2-3, with 8 positions matching TRBD2. CDR1 and CDR2 (germline): DFQATT, SNEGSKA (reference sequence). V gave up 5 bases and J gave up 0 bases; unmatched junction bases: 7. The CDR3 is 15 residues long. CDR3 loop: CSAYNSGESTDTQYF. CDR3 nucleotide sequence: TGCAGTGCTTATAATAGCGGGGAGAGCACAGATACGCAGTATTTT.

In its sample, this clonotype was seen many times. The V call is TRBV6-1, the J call TRBJ2-3; 15 bases align to TRBD2. The ends lost 4 bases at V and 4 bases at J; junction bases unmatched: 0. Per the germline V gene, CDR1 is MNHNS and CDR2 is SASEGT. This CDR3 comprises 15 residues. The CDR3 loop reads CASSGTSGGADTQYF. As DNA, the CDR3 is TGTGCCAGCAGTGGGACTAGCGGGGGGGCAGATACGCAGTATTTT.

This clonotype has just a few counts. CDR3 DNA sequence: TGTGCCAGCAGCCGGACAGGGACCACTGAAGCTTTCTTT. Encoded protein: CASSRTGTTEAFF. The V and J genes are TRBV7-9 and TRBJ1-1; TRBD1 aligns across 8 bases. Germline V gene lookup returns CDR1 SEHNR and CDR2 FQNEAQ (reference sequence). The ends lost 5 bases at V and 4 bases at J; junction bases unmatched: 3. This CDR3 has 13 residues.